This TCR beta chain is from a study of cytomegalovirus exposure and HLA in healthy donors (dated by TCRdb to 2016 to 2017). As for the study more broadly: According to an earlier analysis of a few hundred of the donors, 200 million or so T cells yielded roughly 110 million unique TCR beta sequences and roughly 280 Gb of sequence data. An early release covering about 600 HLA-typed donors comprised around 300 gigabases of sequencing data and tens of millions of unique TCR sequences. Among the roughly 400 genotyped donors, around 79% belonged to the genetic ancestry cluster associated with self-reported Caucasian donors. The aim of the study was to test whether cataloging public T cell receptors could identify signatures of past pathogen exposure. The study profiled the T cell repertoires of fewer than 850 subjects by immunosequencing and related them to cytomegalovirus serostatus. Besides the first cohort of 500 to 700 subjects, a separate validation cohort made up of over 95 different subjects was used. To predict cytomegalovirus infection status, the study combined high-throughput TCR immunosequencing, statistical association of individual TCRs with disease status, and machine learning. In a later analysis, previously published TCR beta repertoires from 670 or so donors were re-analyzed and high-resolution HLA genotyping was added so that TCR occurrence patterns could be studied. The later analysis used no new phenotypic data to find candidate immune exposures, relying instead on TCR beta sequences and their occurrence across donors. An earlier analysis of some 600 of the donors applied high-throughput TCR beta sequencing to assess whether each TCR beta V gene segment acted as functional or pseudogenic. Alongside the repertoire data, information on donor age, sex, ethnicity and CMV serostatus was compiled. In a later genetic analysis, genome-wide SNP genotypes for 398 of the 666 donors were used, and that subset was treated as a discovery cohort. All discovery cohort repertoires had been generated using a single sequencing platform. Class I and class II HLA loci were covered by the typing at four-digit resolution. The number of donors typed differed by locus, with about 629-630 for A, B, C, DRB1 and DQB1, roughly 520 for DQA1, some 570 for DPA1, and around 430 for DPB1. Five DR-DQ haplotypes were treated as single units for association and clustering because of strong linkage in the cohort. Among 300 to 450 genotyped donors of the cohort, an average of roughly 240,000 unique TCR beta nucleotide sequences were sequenced per donor, about a sixth of them non-productive.

Including cysteine and phenylalanine, the CDR3 has 13 amino acids. Only CDR3 DNA remains: 39 bases, in frame from the first base. V sheds 0 bases and J sheds 3 bases, leaving 8 bases between their ends. Taken from the germline V gene (reference sequence), the CDR1 and CDR2 loops are GTSNPN and SVGIG. As concerns this clone: Which antigen it targets is not known. It has no much larger one-base neighbor in the sample; base qualities were not kept.

What the study reported, not specific to this receptor: Some IMGT-functional V segments, including TRBV6-2 and TRBV6-3, could not be told apart with the 87-base-pair reads, so those segments were excluded. Linkage disequilibrium might explain the correlated functional status among segregating V segments, but an unknown experimental factor could not be excluded. A later analysis found that HLA-associated TCR beta chains were more clonally expanded and had lower generation probabilities than equally common non-associated chains. According to a later genetic analysis, donors in an Asian-associated ancestry cluster had fewer N-insertions in productive TCRs than the roughly 670-donor mean. A later analysis associated 17,000 or so TCR beta sequences with specific HLA alleles at a false discovery rate of 0.05. Because some donors lacked HLA typing at each locus, the association tests relied only on the typed subset. Assigning TCR associations to individual alleles was difficult when HLA alleles, especially DR and DQ, strongly co-occurred. The classifier was reported to diagnose cytomegalovirus status with high specificity and sensitivity in both the original cohort and the validation cohort. For the cohort, immune exposure information was limited to CMV serostatus. According to a later analysis, parvovirus B19, influenza, CMV and Epstein-Barr virus appeared linked to several top co-occurrence clusters. A further reported finding was that TCR beta sequences accurately predicted the HLA-A and HLA-B alleles for most subjects in the first cohort. Over 15 rarely observed V segments, including chromosome 9 orphons, were excluded from the earlier analysis of a few hundred of the donors because counts were too low. In the study, 150 to 200 TCR beta chains were listed as associated with cytomegalovirus. In an earlier analysis of roughly 560 of the donors, most TCR beta V segments were observed in productive rearrangements about 90% or about 30% of the time, broadly matching IMGT annotations. Most CMV-associated TCR beta chains appeared to be HLA-restricted in a later analysis, and the HLA associations seemed to be driven largely by CMV exposure. The authors suggested that the approach could potentially be extended to other disease states and immunological phenotypes. In a later genetic analysis, a missense DCLRE1C variant was associated with V-gene and J-gene trimming of TCR beta chains, and the association was replicated in an independent cohort. Most TCR sequences were observed very rarely across donors, whereas some public TCRs were present in many individuals. In vitro tests confirmed that a few of the cytomegalovirus-associated TCR beta chains recognize cytomegalovirus antigens. A later analysis found that TCR association rates varied across HLA loci, with DRB1 alleles showing the most associated TCRs and HLA-C alleles the fewest. Presence/absence analyses assumed roughly uniform sequencing depth across donors, an assumption that may not hold. A group of highly shared sequence variants was considered likely to be a technical artifact of the sequencing pipeline. In this cohort, only TCR beta chains were sequenced, and detectable features were limited by the absence of alpha or paired-chain data.

The library relied on the immunoSEQ multiplex PCR assay. A mixture of 60 forward primers for TCR Vbeta segments and 13 reverse primers for TCR Jbeta segments was used in the multiplex PCR. The CDR3 region of rearranged TCR beta genes was amplified from genomic DNA by a multiplex PCR assay. On the Illumina HiSeq System, the amplified TCR beta libraries were sequenced as 87-base-pair reads. On the study's bioinformatics: A later analysis tallied around 82 million unique TCR beta chains across the 650 to 750 repertoires, and about 12 million of those chains were shared by two or more donors. A nearest-neighbor algorithm error-corrected the raw reads and collapsed the reads into unique sequences, merging closely related sequences to remove PCR and sequencing errors. Alignment of CDR3 sequences to IMGT reference sequences was used to assign V, D and J gene segments. For a sequence to be retained, a match of at least six nucleotides to both a V gene segment and a J gene segment was required. A rearrangement was called productive if the CDR3 had no stop codons and remained in frame with V and J, and every other rearrangement was called non-productive. CDR3 was defined according to IMGT convention as the region running from the second conserved V-encoded cysteine to the conserved J-encoded phenylalanine. The earlier analysis of 587 of the donors excluded sequences that lacked an unambiguous match to a single V gene segment. An earlier analysis of 500 to 600 of the donors classified V segments as functional when productive rearrangements were above 56.7% and as segregating when the standard deviation between donors was above 5%. A statistical classification framework was developed to diagnose cytomegalovirus status using the catalog of TCR beta chain sequences. V and J gene assignment, in a later analysis, came from comparing TCR nucleotide sequences with IMGT/GENE-DB human TR gene sequences. The TCRdist pipeline was used in a later analysis to assign CDR3 sequences and most-parsimonious VDJ recombination scenarios. In a later analysis, each TCR beta chain was defined by its CDR3 amino acid sequence together with its V-gene family, and reads without a unique V-gene family were excluded. A later analysis removed 500 to 650 highly shared, low-generation-probability nucleotide sequences to deal with suspected cross-contamination and a sequencing artifact. For each public chain, a later analysis derived a clonal expansion index from normalized ranks of inferred template counts within each repertoire. In a later analysis, generation probabilities were computed using a VDJ recombination model fitted to out-of-frame rearrangements, and the results were checked against IGoR. Hypergeometric tests were used in a later analysis to score TCR-TCR, TCR-HLA and TCR-CMV co-occurrence, with a repertoire-size bias correction applied to the TCR pairs. False discovery rates were estimated in a later analysis by permuting HLA or CMV assignments 20 times. In a later analysis, co-occurring TCRs were grouped using DBSCAN, with TCRdist sequence similarity added in when clustering inside HLA-allele-positive subsets. For co-occurrence clustering, repertoires with fewer than 30,000 or more than 120,000 public chains were excluded, along with roughly 5 repertoires with anomalous nucleotide sharing. Sourced from immuneACCESS, this table was stored by TCRdb with only in-frame sequences that have V and J called. A share of the clones is absent; for the studies checked, an unresolved V gene accounts for under half, and the remainder has no known explanation. D and trimming were read from the DNA, whereas the V and J calls and clone size are those reported in that table. Recorded for this sample are 100,000 to 150,000 clones; approximately 74% of them occurred a single time. The top ten constitute roughly 7% of the sample.

In total, 500 to 700 healthy bone marrow donors made up the cohort. At the time of sampling, every cohort member was nominally healthy, though immune exposures that went unrecorded were likely present. The donor was CMV seronegative and was included in the group of a few hundred seronegative cohort members. A peripheral blood sample was provided by each donor, and peripheral blood mononuclear cells were used for TCR beta sequencing. The Qiagen DNeasy Blood Extraction Kit was used to extract genomic DNA from the blood cell samples. Sequencing input: PBMCs. This chain is built from TRBV30 and TRBJ1-1; there is no confident call for the D gene. The source is a male donor in good health and CMV-seronegative. The CDR3 sequence is CAWSVSVDTEAFF. The DNA is TGTGCCTGGAGTGTATCAGTGGACACTGAAGCTTTCTTT.